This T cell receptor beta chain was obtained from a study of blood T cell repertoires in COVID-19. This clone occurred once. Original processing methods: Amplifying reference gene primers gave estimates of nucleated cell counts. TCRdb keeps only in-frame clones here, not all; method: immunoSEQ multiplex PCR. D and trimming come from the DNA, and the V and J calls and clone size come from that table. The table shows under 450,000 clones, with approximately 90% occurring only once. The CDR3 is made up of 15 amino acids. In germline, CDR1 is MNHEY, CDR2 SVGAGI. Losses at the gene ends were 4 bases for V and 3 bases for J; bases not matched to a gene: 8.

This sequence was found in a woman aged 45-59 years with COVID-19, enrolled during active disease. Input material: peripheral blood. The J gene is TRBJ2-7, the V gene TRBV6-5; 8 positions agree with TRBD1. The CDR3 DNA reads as TGTGCCAGCAGTTTCACACAGGGGGTAAGCTACGAGCAGTACTTC. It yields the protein CASSFTQGVSYEQYF.